Given below is one TCR beta chain in context. The antigen is not known. The source of the sample is a study of cytomegalovirus exposure and HLA in healthy donors. In the study overall: HLA-typed donors were the source of around 85 million unique TCRs held in an early data release. Overall study findings and caveats: In vitro data verified a few CMV-associated chains as specific for CMV antigens.

Trimming removed 3 bases from V and 1 base from J; junction bases left unmatched: 7. The CDR3 is made up of 16 amino acids. From germline, CDR1 is LNHNV and CDR2 YYDKDF (reference sequence). PCR employed 60 Vbeta and 13 Jbeta primers. The data were produced by immunoSEQ multiplex PCR, yet TCRdb's version contains in-frame clones alone and is incomplete. Here the sample spans 60,000 to 75,000 clones, over 75% being singletons. V and J are TRBV15 and TRBJ1-1; 8 positions agree with TRBD1. The sequence was collected from a woman in her twenties or thirties in good health and CMV-seropositive. Sample: PBMCs. The CDR3, as DNA: TGTGCCACCAGCAGGGCCCCCGGGACAGGGAACACTGAAGCTTTCTTT. It codes for CATSRAPGTGNTEAFF.